A selection of T cell receptor beta chains follows, all from one sample in a study of Ad26.COV2.S vaccination and SARS-CoV-2 variants. The method was immunoSEQ multiplex PCR; TCRdb's version includes in-frame clones alone and lacks a portion of them. The sample includes hundreds of thousands of clones, more than 80% of them seen just once. Sequenced here: peripheral blood, sampled in a trial of Ad26.COV2.S vaccine versus placebo. Receptors were obtained from a person aged 18 to 65 who received the Ad26.COV2.S COVID-19 vaccine or a placebo. The CDR3 runs from the conserved cysteine through the conserved F or W. The D gene is left open where the match is weak. Some rows mark clone size as missing; the rest say once, few, many or name a class of expanded clone.

D gene: TRBD2; clone size: NA; V gene: TRBV4-3; J gene: TRBJ2-7; CDR3 DNA: TGCGCCAGCAGCCAAGATACCGCGGGAGCAGGTTACGAGCAGTACTTC; CDR3 protein: CASSQDTAGAGYEQYF
D gene: NA; clone size: NA; V gene: TRBV4-3; J gene: TRBJ2-1; CDR3 DNA: TGCGCCAGCAGCCAAGATCCTACAGAACACAATGAGCAGTTCTTC; CDR3 protein: CASSQDPTEHNEQFF
D gene: TRBD2; clone size: NA; V gene: TRBV18; J gene: TRBJ2-2; CDR3 DNA: TGTGCCAGCTCACCACTAAGACTAGCGGGAGGCCTTTCTGCCGGGGAGCTGTTTTTT; CDR3 protein: CASSPLRLAGGLSAGELFF
D gene: NA; clone size: NA; V gene: TRBV5-6; J gene: TRBJ2-1; CDR3 DNA: TGTGCCAGCAGCGCCATGGATGAGCAGTTCTTC; CDR3 protein: CASSAMDEQFF
D gene: NA; clone size: NA; V gene: TRBV6-2/TRBV6-3; J gene: TRBJ2-1; CDR3 DNA: TGTGCCAGCAGTTACGGGACTTACTACAATGAGCAGTTCTTC; CDR3 protein: CASSYGTYYNEQFF
D gene: NA; clone size: NA; V gene: TRBV2; J gene: TRBJ2-1; CDR3 DNA: TGTGCCAGCAGTCGGAGCATGTCGGGTGAGCAGTTCTTC; CDR3 protein: CASSRSMSGEQFF
D gene: NA; clone size: NA; V gene: TRBV7-2; J gene: TRBJ2-5; CDR3 DNA: TGTGCCAGCAGCTTACAGGACAGCCAAGAGACCCAGTACTTC; CDR3 protein: CASSLQDSQETQYF
D gene: TRBD1; clone size: NA; V gene: TRBV11-2; J gene: TRBJ2-7; CDR3 DNA: TGTGCCAGCAGCTCTACAGGGGTTTCCGCAACCTACGAGCAGTACTTC; CDR3 protein: CASSSTGVSATYEQYF
D gene: NA; clone size: NA; V gene: TRBV25-1; J gene: TRBJ2-1; CDR3 DNA: TGTGCCAGCAGTGAAACATTCTACAATGAGCAGTTCTTC; CDR3 protein: CASSETFYNEQFF
D gene: NA; clone size: once; V gene: TRBV3-1/TRBV3-2; J gene: TRBJ1-5; CDR3 DNA: TGTGCCAGCAGCCATAGGGGTTCCAATCAGCCCCAGCATTTT; CDR3 protein: CASSHRGSNQPQHF
D gene: TRBD2; clone size: NA; V gene: TRBV7-6; J gene: TRBJ2-1; CDR3 DNA: TGTGCCAGCATCCCAGCGGGACGGAATGAGCAGTTCTTC; CDR3 protein: CASIPAGRNEQFF
D gene: NA; clone size: NA; V gene: TRBV9; J gene: TRBJ2-7; CDR3 DNA: TGTGCCAGCAGCGAGGGACCGCAAATCTCCTACGAGCAGTACTTC; CDR3 protein: CASSEGPQISYEQYF
D gene: NA; clone size: NA; V gene: TRBV5-1; J gene: TRBJ2-4; CDR3 DNA: TGCGCCAGCAGCTTGGGCCCTTGGGACGGCCAAAATGGCATTCAGTACTTC; CDR3 protein: CASSLGPWDGQNGIQYF
D gene: NA; clone size: few; V gene: TRBV3-1/TRBV3-2; J gene: TRBJ1-5; CDR3 DNA: TGTGCCAGCAGCCCTTATAGCAATCAGCCCCAGCATTTT; CDR3 protein: CASSPYSNQPQHF
D gene: NA; clone size: NA; V gene: TRBV7-9; J gene: TRBJ1-1; CDR3 DNA: TGTGCCAGCAACGGTGGATCTGCCTTTAACACTGAAGCTTTCTTT; CDR3 protein: CASNGGSAFNTEAFF
D gene: NA; clone size: NA; V gene: TRBV19; J gene: TRBJ2-5; CDR3 DNA: TGTGCCAGTAGCCATACAGGTGGAGAGACCCAGTACTTC; CDR3 protein: CASSHTGGETQYF
D gene: NA; clone size: NA; V gene: TRBV6-6; J gene: TRBJ1-2; CDR3 DNA: TGTGCCAGCAGTCTTGAACCTAACTATGGCTACACCTTC; CDR3 protein: CASSLEPNYGYTF
D gene: NA; clone size: NA; V gene: TRBV30; J gene: TRBJ2-7; CDR3 DNA: TGTGCCTGGAGTGTTGGGAAGGACTACTTTTTTGCCTACGAGCAGTACTTC; CDR3 protein: CAWSVGKDYFFAYEQYF
D gene: TRBD1; clone size: NA; V gene: TRBV10-1; J gene: TRBJ1-1; CDR3 DNA: TGCGCCAGCAGCCCGGGACAGTACACTGAAGCTTTCTTT; CDR3 protein: CASSPGQYTEAFF
D gene: NA; clone size: NA; V gene: TRBV6-1; J gene: TRBJ1-6; CDR3 DNA: TGTGCCAGCAGTGATGCCTCCTATAATTCACCCCTCCACTTT; CDR3 protein: CASSDASYNSPLHF
D gene: TRBD2; clone size: NA; V gene: TRBV15; J gene: TRBJ2-7; CDR3 DNA: TGTGCCACCAGCAGAGATTCGGGGGGACTAGCTGCCTCCTACGAGCAGTACTTC; CDR3 protein: CATSRDSGGLAASYEQYF
D gene: TRBD2; clone size: few; V gene: TRBV30; J gene: TRBJ2-7; CDR3 DNA: TGTGCCTGGAGTACTACTAGCGGTAACTACGAGCAGTACTTC; CDR3 protein: CAWSTTSGNYEQYF
D gene: NA; clone size: NA; V gene: TRBV2; J gene: TRBJ2-1; CDR3 DNA: TGTGCCAGCACCTTCGGGGGTAATGAGCAGTTCTTC; CDR3 protein: CASTFGGNEQFF
D gene: NA; clone size: NA; V gene: TRBV13; J gene: TRBJ2-7; CDR3 DNA: TGTGCCAGCAGTCCCCTAGGGGATACCTACGAGCAGTACTTC; CDR3 protein: CASSPLGDTYEQYF
D gene: TRBD2; clone size: NA; V gene: TRBV9; J gene: TRBJ2-2; CDR3 DNA: TGTGCCAGCAGCGTACGGACTAGCGGGAGTGGTACCGGGGAGCTGTTTTTT; CDR3 protein: CASSVRTSGSGTGELFF
D gene: NA; clone size: NA; V gene: TRBV19; J gene: TRBJ2-2; CDR3 DNA: TGTGCCAGTAGTATAGCTCGCCAGGGGATCCCTGGGGAGCTGTTTTTT; CDR3 protein: CASSIARQGIPGELFF
D gene: TRBD2; clone size: NA; V gene: TRBV7-3; J gene: TRBJ2-3; CDR3 DNA: TGTGCCAGCAGCATCACTGGACTAGCGTCAGATACGCAGTATTTT; CDR3 protein: CASSITGLASDTQYF
D gene: NA; clone size: NA; V gene: TRBV7-9; J gene: TRBJ2-1; CDR3 DNA: TGTGCCAGCAGGTTCACAGGGAGGGATGAGCAGTTCTTC; CDR3 protein: CASRFTGRDEQFF
D gene: NA; clone size: NA; V gene: TRBV4-3; J gene: TRBJ2-7; CDR3 DNA: TGCGCCAGCAGCCAAGATCCACAGTCCTACGAGCAGTACTTC; CDR3 protein: CASSQDPQSYEQYF
D gene: NA; clone size: NA; V gene: TRBV9; J gene: TRBJ2-1; CDR3 DNA: TGTGCCAGCAGCCTCCATTACCAAGTAGGGTCCTACAATGAGCAGTTCTTC; CDR3 protein: CASSLHYQVGSYNEQFF
D gene: NA; clone size: NA; V gene: TRBV27; J gene: TRBJ2-1; CDR3 DNA: TGTGCCAGCAGTTTAGGCCCCGGACCCGACAATGAGCAGTTCTTC; CDR3 protein: CASSLGPGPDNEQFF
D gene: TRBD2; clone size: NA; V gene: TRBV27; J gene: TRBJ2-2; CDR3 DNA: TGTGCCAGCAGTTTATGGGCTAGCGGCACCGGGGAGCTGTTTTTT; CDR3 protein: CASSLWASGTGELFF
D gene: NA; clone size: NA; V gene: TRBV3-1/TRBV3-2; J gene: TRBJ2-2; CDR3 DNA: TGTGCCAGCAGCCAAGACCAAGGGGGAGTCAACACCGGGGAGCTGTTTTTT; CDR3 protein: CASSQDQGGVNTGELFF
D gene: NA; clone size: NA; V gene: TRBV18; J gene: TRBJ2-7; CDR3 DNA: TGTGCCAGCTCACCCGATCTAACCTACGAGCAGTACTTC; CDR3 protein: CASSPDLTYEQYF
D gene: NA; clone size: once; V gene: TRBV15; J gene: TRBJ1-4; CDR3 DNA: TGTGCCACCAGCAGAGGGAAGAATGAAAAACTGTTTTTT; CDR3 protein: CATSRGKNEKLFF
D gene: NA; clone size: NA; V gene: TRBV11-2; J gene: TRBJ2-1; CDR3 DNA: TGTGCCAGCAGCTTGGGACTCTACAATGAGCAGTTCTTC; CDR3 protein: CASSLGLYNEQFF
D gene: TRBD2; clone size: NA; V gene: TRBV2; J gene: TRBJ2-3; CDR3 DNA: TGTGCCAGCAGTCCGGGACTAGGCACAGATACGCAGTATTTT; CDR3 protein: CASSPGLGTDTQYF
D gene: NA; clone size: NA; V gene: TRBV30; J gene: TRBJ2-1; CDR3 DNA: TGTGCCTGGAGTAGCGGTCAGAGCTCCTACAATGAGCAGTTCTTC; CDR3 protein: CAWSSGQSSYNEQFF
D gene: NA; clone size: few; V gene: TRBV6-6; J gene: TRBJ1-5; CDR3 DNA: TGTGCCAGCGGAGGGGGATCCAATCAGCCCCAGCATTTT; CDR3 protein: CASGGGSNQPQHF
D gene: NA; clone size: NA; V gene: TRBV7-9; J gene: TRBJ1-4; CDR3 DNA: TGTGCCAGCAGCTTGTACGACAATGAAAAACTGTTTTTT; CDR3 protein: CASSLYDNEKLFF
D gene: NA; clone size: NA; V gene: TRBV28; J gene: TRBJ2-6; CDR3 DNA: TGTGCCAGCACCGGGGCCAACTCTGGGGCCAACGTCCTGACTTTC; CDR3 protein: CASTGANSGANVLTF
D gene: TRBD2; clone size: NA; V gene: TRBV18; J gene: TRBJ2-7; CDR3 DNA: TGTGCCAGCTCTTCTCTGGGACTAGCGTATTACGAGCAGTACTTC; CDR3 protein: CASSSLGLAYYEQYF
D gene: NA; clone size: NA; V gene: TRBV2; J gene: TRBJ2-4; CDR3 DNA: TGTGCCAGCAGTGCGGGTTGGGGGTCGTCCAAAAACATTCAGTACTTC; CDR3 protein: CASSAGWGSSKNIQYF
D gene: TRBD2; clone size: once; V gene: TRBV7-9; J gene: TRBJ2-4; CDR3 DNA: TGTGCCAGCAGCAGAGGGACTAGCGGGATAGCCAAAAACATTCAGTACTTC; CDR3 protein: CASSRGTSGIAKNIQYF
D gene: TRBD1; clone size: NA; V gene: TRBV24-1; J gene: TRBJ2-7; CDR3 DNA: TGTGCCACCAGTGATGTGACAGGGGGCTACGAGCAGTACTTC; CDR3 protein: CATSDVTGGYEQYF
D gene: NA; clone size: once; V gene: TRBV11-3; J gene: TRBJ2-2; CDR3 DNA: TGTGCCAGCAGCTTGGGGGGGCATACCGGGGAGCTGTTTTTT; CDR3 protein: CASSLGGHTGELFF
D gene: NA; clone size: once; V gene: TRBV5-6; J gene: TRBJ1-2; CDR3 DNA: TGTGCCAGCAGCTTGGTTGCGGGTCATCATGGGGGCTACACCTTC; CDR3 protein: CASSLVAGHHGGYTF
D gene: NA; clone size: NA; V gene: TRBV5-1; J gene: TRBJ1-2; CDR3 DNA: TGCGCCAGCAGCTTGGAACGTAACTATGGCTACACCTTC; CDR3 protein: CASSLERNYGYTF
D gene: TRBD2; clone size: NA; V gene: TRBV6-4; J gene: TRBJ2-1; CDR3 DNA: TGTGCCAGCAGTGACTCGGGTCTAGCGGGAGTAAAACCCATCAATGAGCAGTTCTTC; CDR3 protein: CASSDSGLAGVKPINEQFF
D gene: NA; clone size: once; V gene: TRBV27; J gene: TRBJ1-1; CDR3 DNA: TGTGCCAGCAGTACCCCCGAGGGGGGCACTGAAGCTTTCTTT; CDR3 protein: CASSTPEGGTEAFF
D gene: TRBD1; clone size: NA; V gene: TRBV6-6; J gene: TRBJ1-4; CDR3 DNA: TGTGCCAGCAGCCCGGACAGGGATGAAAAACTGTTTTTT; CDR3 protein: CASSPDRDEKLFF
D gene: TRBD1; clone size: NA; V gene: TRBV30; J gene: TRBJ2-2; CDR3 DNA: TGTGCCTCAACCAGGGACAGGGTCACCGGGGAGCTGTTTTTT; CDR3 protein: CASTRDRVTGELFF